This T cell receptor beta chain was found in a study of OX40 agonist ivuxolimab in advanced cancers. V lost 6 bases, J lost 3 bases, and 3 bases stayed unmatched. The CDR3 length is 13 residues. The germline gives CDR1 SNHLY, CDR2 FYNNEI. Sequencing used immunoSEQ multiplex PCR; TCRdb keeps in-frame clones, though not all of them. The table has approximately 79,000 clones, about 87% seen once. This specimen consisted of CD4+ or CD8+ T cells sorted from blood, obtained in a trial of the OX40 agonist ivuxolimab. The chain is built from TRBV2 and TRBJ2-7, with 9 bases matching TRBD1. The clonotype originates from an adult with an advanced solid tumor such as melanoma, head and neck, liver or kidney cancer. This CDR3 is CASRETGGYEQYF. For the CDR3, the DNA is TGTGCCAGCAGGGAGACAGGGGGCTACGAGCAGTACTTC. The full variable domain, its missing parts supplied by reference TRBV2 and TRBJ2-7, is EPEVTQTPSHQVTQMGQEVILRCVPISNHLYFYWYRQILGQKVEFLVSFYNNEISEKSEIFDDQFSVERPDGSNFTLKIRSTKLEDSAMYFCASRETGGYEQYFGPGTRLTVT.